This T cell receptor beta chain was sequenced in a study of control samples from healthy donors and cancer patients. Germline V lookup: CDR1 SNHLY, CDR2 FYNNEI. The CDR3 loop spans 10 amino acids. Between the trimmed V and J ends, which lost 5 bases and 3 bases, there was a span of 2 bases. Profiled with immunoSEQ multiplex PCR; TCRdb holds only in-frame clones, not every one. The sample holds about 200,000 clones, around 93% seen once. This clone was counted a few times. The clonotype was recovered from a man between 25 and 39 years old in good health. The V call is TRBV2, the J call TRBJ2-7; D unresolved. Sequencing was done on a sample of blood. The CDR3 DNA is TGTGCCAGCAGTATCTACGAGCAGTACTTC. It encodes CASSIYEQYF.